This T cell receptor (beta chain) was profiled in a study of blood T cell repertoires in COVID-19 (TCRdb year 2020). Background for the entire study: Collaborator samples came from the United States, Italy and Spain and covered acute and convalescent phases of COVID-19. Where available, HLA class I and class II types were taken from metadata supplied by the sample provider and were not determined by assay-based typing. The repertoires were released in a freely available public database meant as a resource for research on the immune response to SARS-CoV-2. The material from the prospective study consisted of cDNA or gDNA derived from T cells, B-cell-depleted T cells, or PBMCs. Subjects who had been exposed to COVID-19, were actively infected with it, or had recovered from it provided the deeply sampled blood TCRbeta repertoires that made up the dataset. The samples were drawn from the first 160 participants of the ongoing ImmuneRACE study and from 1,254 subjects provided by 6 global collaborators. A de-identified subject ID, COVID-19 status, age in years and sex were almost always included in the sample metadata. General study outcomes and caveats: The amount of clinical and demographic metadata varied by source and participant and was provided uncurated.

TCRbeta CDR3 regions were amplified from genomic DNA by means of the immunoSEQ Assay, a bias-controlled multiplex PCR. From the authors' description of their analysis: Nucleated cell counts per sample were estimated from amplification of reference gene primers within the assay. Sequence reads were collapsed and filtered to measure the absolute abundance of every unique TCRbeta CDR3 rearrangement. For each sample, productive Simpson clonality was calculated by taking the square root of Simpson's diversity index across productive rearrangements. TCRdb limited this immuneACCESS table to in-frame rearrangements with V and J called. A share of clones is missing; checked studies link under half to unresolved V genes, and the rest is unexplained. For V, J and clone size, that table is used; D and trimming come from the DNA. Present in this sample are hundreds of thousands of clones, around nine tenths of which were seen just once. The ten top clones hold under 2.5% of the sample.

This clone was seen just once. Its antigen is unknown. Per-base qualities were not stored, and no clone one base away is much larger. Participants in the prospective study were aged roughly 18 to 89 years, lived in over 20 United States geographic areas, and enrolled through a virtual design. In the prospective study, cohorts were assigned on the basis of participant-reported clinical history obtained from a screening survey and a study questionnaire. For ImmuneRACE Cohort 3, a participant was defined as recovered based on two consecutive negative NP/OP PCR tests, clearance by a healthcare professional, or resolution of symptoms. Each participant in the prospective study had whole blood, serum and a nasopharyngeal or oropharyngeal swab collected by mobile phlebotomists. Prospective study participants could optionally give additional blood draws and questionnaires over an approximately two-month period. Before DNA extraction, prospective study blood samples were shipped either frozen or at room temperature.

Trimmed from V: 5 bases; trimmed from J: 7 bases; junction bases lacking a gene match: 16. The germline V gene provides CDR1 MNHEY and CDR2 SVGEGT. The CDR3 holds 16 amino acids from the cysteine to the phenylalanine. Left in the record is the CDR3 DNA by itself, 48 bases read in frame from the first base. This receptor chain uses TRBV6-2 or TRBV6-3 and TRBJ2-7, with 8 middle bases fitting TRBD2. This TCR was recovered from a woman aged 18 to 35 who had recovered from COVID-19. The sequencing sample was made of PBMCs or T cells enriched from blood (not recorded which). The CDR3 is CASSINGGAMLGEQYF. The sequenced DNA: TGTGCCAGCAGTATCAACGGGGGGGCTATGCTTGGAGAGCAGTACTTC.